This T cell receptor beta chain was sequenced in a study of T cells in Graves' hyperthyroidism and ophthalmopathy. The CDR3 loop spans 14 amino acids. Germline V lookup: CDR1 SQVTM, CDR2 ANQGSEA. The V segment lost 6 bases and the J segment 2 bases; nucleotides outside the gene matches: 6. Study-level findings and limits: Through a model of 13 V-J features, ophthalmopathy was separated from stable hyperthyroidism.

Clinical symptoms, serum thyroxine and TRAb, thyroid ultrasound and orbital computed tomography together formed the diagnostic basis. The PBMCs were sourced from fresh peripheral blood (about 10 ml). There were TCR beta CDR3 regions amplified from RNA transcripts. The TCR CDR3 first-round RT-PCR relied on the HTBI primer set. MiXCR, run by TCRdb on the multiplex PCR reads, gives a single entry per CDR3 protein. This sample carries approximately 600,000 distinct CDR3 sequences, less than 25% of them seen once, and the ten largest clones take 30% to 40%. This clonotype has just a few counts. Its antigen is as yet unknown.

Source material: blood. The receptor comes from a man aged 25-45 years with Graves' ophthalmopathy. J is TRBJ2-1 and V is TRBV29-1; 8 bases agree with TRBD1. CDR3 sequence: CSVRGHPTYNEQFF. DNA of the CDR3: TGCAGCGTCAGGGGGCACCCAACCTACAATGAGCAGTTCTTC.